The entry that follows covers one T cell receptor beta chain sequence. Its antigen is unknown. This CDR3 contains 16 residues. Germline values: CDR1 LGHDT, CDR2 YNNKEL (reference sequence). Deletions cut 4 bases from V and 0 bases from J, with 16 bases between. Only in-frame clones appear in the TCRdb table, and some are missing; sequencing was by immunoSEQ multiplex PCR. The sample includes some 90,000 clones, nearly 90% of them seen just once. The data derive from a study of T cell responses to AZD1222 COVID-19 vaccine. Study-level findings and limits: The study identified only a handful of AZD1222 recipients as seropositive at baseline.

The J gene is TRBJ2-7, the V gene TRBV3-1 (or the pseudogene TRBV3-2); the D call may be TRBD1 or TRBD2 (5 bases each). The sample in question was peripheral blood, obtained on day 0 of AZD1222 vaccination. This receptor was taken from an adult in good health. CDR3 protein: CASSPLRGDRSYEQYF. The CDR3 DNA follows: TGTGCCAGCAGCCCCCTACGAGGGGACCGCTCCTACGAGCAGTACTTC.